Below, one T cell receptor beta chain is given with its context. In germline, CDR1 is MNHEY, CDR2 SVGAGI. This CDR3 is built from 14 residues. Trimming took off 0 bases at V and 6 bases at J, with 11 bases between the two ends. Source study methods: Counts of nucleated cells, estimated from reference gene primer amplification, were obtained. Clones were read by immunoSEQ multiplex PCR, and TCRdb kept only the in-frame ones, dropping some. That table supplies the V and J calls and clone size; D and trimming were determined from the DNA. There are about 120,000 clones in the sample; over 75% occur only once, and under 5% lies in the top ten. The data stem from a study of blood T cell repertoires in COVID-19. Study in general: Acute and convalescent COVID-19 specimens originated in the United States, Italy and Spain. The analysed material was cDNA or gDNA that came from T cells, B-cell-depleted T cells, or PBMCs.

Sequenced: peripheral blood. This clonotype was obtained from a man between 60 and 70 years old with acute or convalescent COVID-19. The V gene is TRBV6-5, the J gene TRBJ2-5, with TRBD2 as a possible D gene (5 bases). CDR3 loop: CASSYSLGSQTQYF. In DNA form, the CDR3 reads TGTGCCAGCAGTTACTCGTTGGGGAGCCAGACCCAGTACTTC.